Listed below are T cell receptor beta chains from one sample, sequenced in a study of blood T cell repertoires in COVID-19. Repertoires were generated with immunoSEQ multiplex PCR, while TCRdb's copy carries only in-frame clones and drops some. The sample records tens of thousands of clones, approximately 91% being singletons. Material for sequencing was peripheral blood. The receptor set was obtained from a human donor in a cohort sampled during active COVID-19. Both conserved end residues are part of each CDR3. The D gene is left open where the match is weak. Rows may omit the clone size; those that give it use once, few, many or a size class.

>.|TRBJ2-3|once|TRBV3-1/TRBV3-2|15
CASSQRWAHTDTQYF
TGTGCCAGCAGCCAAAGGTGGGCGCACACAGATACGCAGTATTTT
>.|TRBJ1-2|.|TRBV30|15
CAWSADSLTNYGYTF
TGTGCCTGGAGTGCGGACAGCCTGACTAACTATGGCTACACCTTC
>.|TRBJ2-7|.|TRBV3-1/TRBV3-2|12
CASSQRGYEQYF
TGTGCCAGCAGCCAACGGGGCTACGAGCAGTACTTC
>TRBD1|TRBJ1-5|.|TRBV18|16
CASSRTGLNGNQPQHF
TGTGCCAGCTCAAGGACAGGGTTGAATGGCAATCAGCCCCAGCATTTT
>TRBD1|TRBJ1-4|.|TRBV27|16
CASSLHPTGGGEKLFF
TGTGCCAGCAGTTTACACCCGACAGGGGGCGGCGAAAAACTGTTTTTT
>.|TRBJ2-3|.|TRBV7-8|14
CASSFVRGTDTQYF
TGTGCCAGCAGCTTTGTGCGGGGCACAGATACGCAGTATTTT
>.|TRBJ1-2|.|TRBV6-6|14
CASSYEGTGYGYTF
TGTGCCAGCAGTTACGAGGGGACTGGCTATGGCTACACCTTC
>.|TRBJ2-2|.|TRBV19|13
CASSTGFTGELFF
TGTGCCAGTAGTACAGGGTTCACCGGGGAGCTGTTTTTT
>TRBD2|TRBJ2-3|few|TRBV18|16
CASSLRAGGSTDTQYF
TGTGCCAGCTCACTACGAGCGGGGGGAAGCACAGATACGCAGTATTTT
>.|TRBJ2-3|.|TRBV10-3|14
CAISESRSTDTQYF
TGTGCCATCAGTGAGTCGAGGAGCACAGATACGCAGTATTTT
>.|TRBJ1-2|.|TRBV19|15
CASSMIGGGNYGYTF
TGTGCCAGTAGTATGATCGGCGGGGGTAACTATGGCTACACCTTC
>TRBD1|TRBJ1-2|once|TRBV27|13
CASSRDRRYGYTF
TGTGCCAGCAGCCGGGACAGGAGATATGGCTACACCTTC
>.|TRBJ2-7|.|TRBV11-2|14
CASSTTTGAVEQYF
TGTGCCAGCAGCACGACGACGGGAGCGGTCGAGCAGTACTTC
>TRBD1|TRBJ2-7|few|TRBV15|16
CATSRGRTGPTYEQYF
TGTGCCACCAGCAGAGGGCGGACAGGGCCGACCTACGAGCAGTACTTC
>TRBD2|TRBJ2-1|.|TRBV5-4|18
CASFKGVGLAGVYNEQFF
TGTGCCAGCTTCAAGGGAGTGGGGCTAGCGGGGGTGTACAATGAGCAGTTCTTC
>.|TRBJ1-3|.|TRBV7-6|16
CASSLGGPRSGNTIYF
TGTGCCAGCAGCTTAGGGGGGCCCCGCTCTGGAAACACCATATATTTT
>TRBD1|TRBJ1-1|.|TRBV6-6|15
CASSYRQGANTEAFF
TGTGCCAGCAGTTACAGACAGGGGGCGAACACTGAAGCTTTCTTT
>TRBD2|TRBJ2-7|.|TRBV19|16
CASSGGEGPITYEQYF
TGTGCCAGTAGTGGCGGGGAGGGCCCAATAACCTACGAGCAGTACTTC
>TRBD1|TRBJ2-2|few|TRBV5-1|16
CASSGQGPPNTGELFF
TGCGCCAGCAGCGGACAGGGCCCCCCGAACACCGGGGAGCTGTTTTTT
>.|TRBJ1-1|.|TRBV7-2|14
CASSLAEGNTEAFF
TGTGCCAGCAGCTTAGCGGAGGGGAACACTGAAGCTTTCTTT
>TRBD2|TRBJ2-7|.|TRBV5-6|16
CASSLLGTSATYEQYF
TGTGCCAGCAGCTTATTAGGGACTAGCGCCACCTACGAGCAGTACTTC
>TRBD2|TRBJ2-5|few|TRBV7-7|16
CASSFVGGGTQETQYF
TGTGCCAGCAGCTTTGTTGGCGGGGGGACCCAAGAGACCCAGTACTTC
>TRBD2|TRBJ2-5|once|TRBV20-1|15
CSASPSGGYQETQYF
TGCAGTGCTAGTCCAAGCGGGGGGTACCAAGAGACCCAGTACTTC
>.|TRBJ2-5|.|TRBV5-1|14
CASSSRDSQGAQYF
TGCGCCAGCAGCTCCCGTGACAGCCAAGGGGCCCAGTACTTC
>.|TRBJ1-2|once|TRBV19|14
CASSWQDPNYGYTF
TGTGCCAGTAGTTGGCAGGATCCAAACTATGGCTACACCTTC
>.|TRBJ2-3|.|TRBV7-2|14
CASSLGSGADTQYF
TGTGCCAGCAGCTTAGGCTCCGGAGCCGATACGCAGTATTTT